The source of this TCR beta chain is a study of tumor-infiltrating lymphocytes in localized non-small cell lung cancer. Whole-study results and caveats: Technical variation could not be separated from intratumor heterogeneity here. Tumors had more T cell infiltration than uninvolved lung, per TCRbeta sequencing and CD3 counts.

The germline CDR1 and CDR2 sequences are SGHVS and FQNEAQ. The V end was cut by 1 base, the J end by 8 bases, with 9 bases between. CDR3 length: 13 residues. Data came from immunoSEQ multiplex PCR; TCRdb stores just in-frame clones and leaves some out. The table records fewer than 15,000 clones, about 76% of them present only once. To note about this clone: Its antigen is still unknown.

The chain carries TRBV7-8 and TRBJ2-1; TRBD1 is a possible D gene (6 bases). The sequence was collected from a human donor with non-small cell lung cancer. The specimen sequenced was uninvolved lung tissue not adjacent to the tumor. The CDR3 DNA follows: TGTGCCAGCAGCTTAGACAGGGCGGATGAGCAGTTCTTC. Translated, it gives CASSLDRADEQFF.